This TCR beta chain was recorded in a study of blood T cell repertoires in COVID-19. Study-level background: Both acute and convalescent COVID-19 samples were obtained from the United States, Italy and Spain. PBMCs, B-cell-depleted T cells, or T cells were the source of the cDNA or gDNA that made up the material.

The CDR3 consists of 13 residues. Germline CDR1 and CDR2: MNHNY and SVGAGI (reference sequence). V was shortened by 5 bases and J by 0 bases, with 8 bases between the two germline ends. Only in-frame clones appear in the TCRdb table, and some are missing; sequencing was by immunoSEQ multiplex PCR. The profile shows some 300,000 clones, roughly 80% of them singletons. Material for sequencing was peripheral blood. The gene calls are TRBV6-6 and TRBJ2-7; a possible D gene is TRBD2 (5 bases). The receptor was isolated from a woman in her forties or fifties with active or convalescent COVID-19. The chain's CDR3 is CASSLGLSYEQYF. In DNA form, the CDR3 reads TGTGCCAGCAGTCTCGGACTCTCCTACGAGCAGTACTTC.